One TCR beta chain is described in this entry. What it binds is not known. Compared with germline, one end of the junction differs, possibly owing to a read error. This sample stems from a study of T cell repertoires in cytomegalovirus infection. In the study overall: CMV infection and matching HLA type were both indicated by public TCR beta signatures.

TCRdb independently ran MiXCR on the reads; one entry per CDR3 protein. The repertoire includes around 450,000 distinct CDR3 sequences, 31% of them detected once, and roughly 13% sits in the top ten. The CDR3 has 17 amino acids. Germline CDR1 reads SEHNR; CDR2 reads FQNEAQ (reference sequence). Study results and caveats: Dominating the ex vivo response were TCR beta clonotypes that were CMV-specific and HLA-C-restricted. Summed public TCR beta family frequency identified CMV carriers bearing the relevant HLA.

Sequencing was carried out using PBMCs. This TCR derives from a human donor in good health (CMV status not recorded). Some clones in this sample may be carry-over from other donors' samples. The chain employs TRBV7-9 and TRBJ2-5; 11 nucleotides match TRBD2. CDR3: CASSILAGGLDQEPQYF. The DNA of the CDR3 is TGTGCCAGCAGCATCCTAGCGGGGGGCCTTGACCAAGAGCCCCAGTACTTC.